This entry lists 7 T cell receptor beta chains sequenced from one sample in a study of blood T cell repertoires in COVID-19. Method: immunoSEQ multiplex PCR; TCRdb's copy keeps in-frame clones and lacks some. This table has over 200,000 clones, roughly 80% appearing once. The specimen sequenced was peripheral blood. The receptors were sampled from a human donor in a cohort sampled during active COVID-19.

The chain employs TRBV7-8 and TRBJ1-2, with D tentatively TRBD1 (5 bases). The V end was cut by 7 bases, the J end by 3 bases, with 15 bases between. The CDR3 loop spans 14 amino acids. CDR1 is SGHVS, CDR2 FQNEAQ, per germline. CDR3 DNA sequence: TGTGCCAGCAAACAGGCTCCTTGGGACTATGGCTACACCTTC. Translation: CASKQAPWDYGYTF. The full variable domain, rest sourced from reference TRBV7-8 and TRBJ1-2, is GAGVSQSPRYKVAKRGQDVALRCDPISGHVSLFWYQQALGQGPEFLTYFQNEAQLDKSGLPSDRFFAERPEGSVSTLKIQRTQQEDSAVYLCASKQAPWDYGYTFGSGTRLTVV.

The chain recombines TRBV7-2 with TRBJ2-7; D perhaps matches TRBD2 (6 bases). The CDR3 has 13 amino acids. Trimming shortened V by 1 base and J by 6 bases, and 10 bases separated the two germline ends. Germline assignment: CDR1 SGHTA and CDR2 FQGNSA. The DNA for the CDR3 is TGTGCCAGCAGCTTAGTAGGCGGGGCCGAGCAGTACTTC. Protein product: CASSLVGGAEQYF.

V usage is TRBV6-1 and J usage is TRBJ1-5, with TRBD1 as a possible D gene (6 bases). Germline CDR1 and CDR2: MNHNS and SASEGT. V shed 2 bases and J shed 3 bases, with 20 bases lying between them. The CDR3 length is 18 residues. CDR3 DNA: TGTGCCAGCAGTGAACTCCATACAGGGATCCAAATCAATCAGCCCCAGCATTTT. Translated: CASSELHTGIQINQPQHF.

The chain carries TRBV5-6 and TRBJ2-5; 8 nucleotides agree with TRBD1. This CDR3 contains 17 residues. Germline V lookup: CDR1 SGHDT, CDR2 YYEEEE. With 4 bases clipped from V and 5 bases from J, the junction kept 16 bases outside the gene matches. CDR3 loop: CASSRIHRQGMKETQYF. The CDR3 DNA reads as TGTGCCAGCAGCCGTATCCACCGACAGGGGATGAAGGAGACCCAGTACTTC.

The V call is TRBV18, the J call TRBJ1-1; D not certain. Trimming removed 6 bases at V and 0 bases at J, with 11 bases between. The germline gives CDR1 KGHSH, CDR2 LQKENI. The CDR3 has 14 residues. CDR3 protein: CASSHSYMNTEAFF. The CDR3 DNA is TGTGCCAGCTCTCACAGCTACATGAACACTGAAGCTTTCTTT.

The chain is built from TRBV10-2 and TRBJ2-3; no reliable D call. The CDR3 has 13 amino acids. The germline V gene encodes CDR1 WSHSY and CDR2 SAAADI. Between the trimmed V and J ends, which lost 2 bases and 1 base, there was a span of 4 bases. CDR3 nucleotides: TGCGCCAGCAGTGAGCGGGGCACAGATACGCAGTATTTT. It yields the protein CASSERGTDTQYF.

The chain joins TRBV5-4 to TRBJ2-1, with a possible D match to TRBD2 (5 bases). Germline V gene lookup returns CDR1 SGHNT and CDR2 YYREEE (reference sequence). V was shortened by 1 base and J by 15 bases, with 20 bases between the two germline ends. CDR3 size: 14 residues. The CDR3 DNA reads as TGTGCCAGCAGCTTGCCCAGGACTGGCCAAGTGGTGTTCTTC. The encoded protein is CASSLPRTGQVVFF.